This record concerns one T cell receptor (beta chain) sequence. Its antigen is currently unknown. No DNA is shown, since the ends of the CDR3 on it are uncertain; the CDR3 is the one TCRdb lists. Sequencing templates came from extracted RNA that was reverse transcribed into cDNA. Measured with immunoSEQ multiplex PCR; TCRdb has only the in-frame clones, and not every one. Of 180,000 or so clones in the sample, around 49% are singletons; the top ten hold roughly a tenth. These data originate in a study of CD8+ T cells in alopecia areata. Study-level information: Treated patients swallowed 5 to 10 mg of oral tofacitinib twice daily.

Study-level findings and limits: Whether baseline CD8+ expansion is linked to response remains uncertain, given a single nonresponder. Clonality in the scalp and expanded CD8+ clones ranked among the top 100 were significantly decreased by tofacitinib.

Germline V gene sequence: CDR1 MNHEY, CDR2 SMNVEV (reference sequence). The CDR3 has 14 residues if both end residues are counted. The treatment is: oral pan-JAK inhibitor, 5-10 mg twice daily. Separation by sorting yielded CD4+ and CD8+ T cells from PBMCs. This chain uses TRBV27 with TRBJ1-4. Sequencing was performed on CD8+ T cells sorted from blood, taken around week 52, from a patient treated with tofacitinib. The TCR sequence derives from a human donor with alopecia areata. The CDR3 spells CASSSSWINEKLFF.